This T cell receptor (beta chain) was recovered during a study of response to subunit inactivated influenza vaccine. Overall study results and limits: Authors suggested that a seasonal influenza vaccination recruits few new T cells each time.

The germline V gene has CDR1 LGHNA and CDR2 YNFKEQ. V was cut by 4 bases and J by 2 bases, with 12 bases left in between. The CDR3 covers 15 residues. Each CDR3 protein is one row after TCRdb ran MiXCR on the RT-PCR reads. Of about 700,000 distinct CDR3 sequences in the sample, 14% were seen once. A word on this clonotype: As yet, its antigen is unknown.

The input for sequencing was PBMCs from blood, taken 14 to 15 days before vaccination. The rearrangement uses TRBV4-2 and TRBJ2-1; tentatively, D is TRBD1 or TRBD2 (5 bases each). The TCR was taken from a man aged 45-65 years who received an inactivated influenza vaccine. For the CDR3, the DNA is TGTGCCAGCAGCCGGGCTTGGGACGCCTACAATGAGCAGTTCTTC. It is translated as CASSRAWDAYNEQFF.